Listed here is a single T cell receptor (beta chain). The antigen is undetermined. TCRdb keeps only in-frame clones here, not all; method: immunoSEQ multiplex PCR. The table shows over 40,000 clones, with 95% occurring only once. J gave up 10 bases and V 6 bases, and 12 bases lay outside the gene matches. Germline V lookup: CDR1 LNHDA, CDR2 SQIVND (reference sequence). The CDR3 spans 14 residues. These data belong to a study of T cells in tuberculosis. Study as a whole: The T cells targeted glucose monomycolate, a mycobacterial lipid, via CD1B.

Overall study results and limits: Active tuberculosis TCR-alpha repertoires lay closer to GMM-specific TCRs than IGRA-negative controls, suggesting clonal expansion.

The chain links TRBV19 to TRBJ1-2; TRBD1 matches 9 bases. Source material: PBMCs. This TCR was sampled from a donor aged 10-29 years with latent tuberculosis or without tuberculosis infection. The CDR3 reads CASRESGQGRDYTF. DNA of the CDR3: TGTGCCAGTAGAGAATCGGGACAGGGTAGGGACTACACCTTC.